This T cell receptor beta chain was profiled in a study of blood T cells in healthy people across ages (dated by TCRdb to about 2015). As for the study more broadly: In model experiments, template switching captured about one uniquely barcoded TCR beta cDNA molecule for every two T cells. To track age-related changes in TCR beta repertoire diversity, the study relied on deep sequencing normalized with unique cDNA molecular identifiers. The donors were split into four age groups: young (average 16 years), middle-aged (39), aged (roughly 68) and long-lived (roughly 88). To avoid experimental bias, donors of different ages were spread randomly across the sequencing lanes. The study analyzed two additional independent replicas of 1 million unique cDNA reads from the same blood draw for two donors, one aged 18 to 30 and one aged 80 or older. Results and caveats for the whole study, not just this receptor: Estimates of total diversity based on one million sequenced T cells were regarded as lower bounds and as underestimates. As age increased, observed TCR beta diversity per million T cells dropped in a roughly linear way, and a significant reduction was already evident by age around 41. Compared with the aged group, the long-lived group had more naive CD4+ T cells, fewer expanded clones and increased TCR diversity, suggesting age selection. A strong correlation was found between observed TCR beta diversity and the percentage of naive T cells measured by flow cytometry. Conclusive comparison of naive and antigen-experienced compartments was prevented by the profiling of bulk unsorted PBMCs. Donor CMV infection status was unknown, potentially confounding age-related changes in expanded clonotypes.

Receptor libraries were prepared by 5' RACE. TCRdb names Illumina HiSeq 2500 as the instrument used. The second PCR ran for roughly 7 to 11 cycles and used a J-beta primer mix along with a sample-barcoded 5' primer. A unique molecular identifier was introduced onto each TCR beta cDNA molecule by a template-switch 5' adaptor carrying 12 random nucleotides. Each sample yielded at least 3 million CDR3-containing paired-end reads. First-strand cDNA was synthesized from all RNA with the Mint cDNA synthesis kit, primed by a TRBC-specific oligonucleotide. All cDNA was treated with uracil-DNA glycosylase and then went through a first 18-cycle PCR with the universal primers M1SS and BC2_uni_R. In the original analysis: Each sample was normalized by randomly selecting 1 million high-quality reads, each carrying a distinct molecular identifier. Instead of being binned into consensus sequences, reads with shared molecular identifiers were discarded. MiTCR, run with a Q25 quality threshold and the strictest error-elimination algorithm, handled CDR3 identification, clonotype clustering and error correction. Lower-bound total TCR beta diversity was estimated with a nonparametric unseen species model using Euler transformation. Using fastp trimming at Q25 and MiXCR clonotype assembly, TCRdb reanalyzed the public sequencing data and kept in-frame beta chains. Rows with one shared CDR3 protein collapse into an entry with the most common genes and DNA. The V and J calls reflect TCRdb's pipeline rather than the authors' work. Across this sample there are approximately 1,000,000 distinct CDR3 sequences, with around 43% seen only once. The leading ten clones occupy under 20% of the sample.

In regard to this clonotype: This clone's antigen is unknown. No much larger clone is present one base from it, and per-base qualities are unavailable.

Spanning cysteine to phenylalanine, the CDR3 consists of 14 amino acids. The CDR3 DNA has 42 bases and is translated from base 1. CDR1 and CDR2 are drawn from the germline V gene: MDHEN, SYDVKM. Trimming takes 3 bases from V and 1 base from J, and the germline ends sit 7 bases apart. Donors were a few dozen systemically healthy Caucasian individuals from Russia aged roughly 6 to 90 years. Each donor gave about 10 milliliters of peripheral blood, drawn into EDTA-treated Vacutainer tubes. PBMCs were isolated by Ficoll-Paque density-gradient centrifugation, with at least 7 million obtained per sample. Total RNA, at least 5.5 micrograms per sample, was extracted from PBMCs with Trizol reagent. For every donor, an aliquot of PBMCs went through flow cytometry to measure the percentages of naive CD45RAhigh/CD27high T cells.

This chain is built from TRBV28 and TRBJ2-1; the D gene lacks a confident call. Sequenced sample: blood. The TCR comes from a woman between 55 and 75 years old in good health. The bases read TGTGCCAGCAGTTTCCCGGTTTCCTACAATGAGCAGTTCTTC. This is translated as CASSFPVSYNEQFF. Beyond the CDR3, the reference TRBV28 and TRBJ2-1 genes provide the residues; the full variable domain reads: DVKVTQSSRYLVKRTGEKVFLECVQDMDHENMFWYRQDPGLGLRLIYFSYDVKMKEKGDIPEGYSVSREKKERFSLILESASTNQTSMYLCASSFPVSYNEQFFGPGTRLTVL.